This record concerns one T cell receptor beta chain sequence. Its specificity is not known. The data were obtained in a study of T cell responses to AZD1222 COVID-19 vaccine. Study-level results: Vaccine-related CD4 TCRs covered spike, predominating at 160-218 and 743-854. Most donors were white British, females outnumbered males, and clonal diversity was possibly underestimated. Close to half of all spike-specific TCRs reportedly target regions of the variants that are unmutated.

Pooled in the analysis were second doses at about 4 or about 12 weeks. Trimming took off 7 bases at V and 2 bases at J, with 15 bases between the two ends. The CDR3 contains 15 residues. This table comes from immunoSEQ multiplex PCR, and its TCRdb copy is limited to in-frame clones, with some not included. The sample carries under 40,000 clones, more than 75% recorded once. The chain employs TRBV23-1 and TRBJ1-5; D ambiguous. TRBV23-1 is noted as an ORF with a role that remains uncertain. The TCR originated in an adult who received the AZD1222 COVID-19 vaccine. Sequences were derived from peripheral blood, sampled 28 days after the second AZD1222 dose. As DNA, the CDR3 is TGCGCCAGCACCCTTCTCCGCGTTGGCAATCAGCCCCAGCATTTT. This gives the protein CASTLLRVGNQPQHF.